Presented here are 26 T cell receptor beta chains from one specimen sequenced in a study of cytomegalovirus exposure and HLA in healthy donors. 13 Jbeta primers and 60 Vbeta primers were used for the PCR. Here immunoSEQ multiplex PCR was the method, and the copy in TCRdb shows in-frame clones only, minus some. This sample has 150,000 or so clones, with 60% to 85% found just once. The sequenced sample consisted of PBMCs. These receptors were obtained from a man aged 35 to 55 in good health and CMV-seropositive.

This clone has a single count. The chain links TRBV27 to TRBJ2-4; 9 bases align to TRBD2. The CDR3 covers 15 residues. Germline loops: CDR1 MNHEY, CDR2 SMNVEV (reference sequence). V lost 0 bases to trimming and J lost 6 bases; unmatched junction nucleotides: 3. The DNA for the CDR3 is TGTGCCAGCAGTTTATCATCACTAGCGGGAAACATTCAGTACTTC. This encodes CASSLSSLAGNIQYF.

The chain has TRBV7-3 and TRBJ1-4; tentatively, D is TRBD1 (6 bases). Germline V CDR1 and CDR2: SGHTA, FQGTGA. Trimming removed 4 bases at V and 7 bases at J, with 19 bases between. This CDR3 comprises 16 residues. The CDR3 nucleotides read TGTGCCAGCAGCTCCCTAAGACGGGGGGCGAGTGAAAAACTGTTTTTT. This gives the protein CASSSLRRGASEKLFF.

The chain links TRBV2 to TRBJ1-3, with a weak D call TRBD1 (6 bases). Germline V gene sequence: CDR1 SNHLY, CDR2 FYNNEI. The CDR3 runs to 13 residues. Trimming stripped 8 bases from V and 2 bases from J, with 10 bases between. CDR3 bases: TGTGCCAGCCAACAGGGACCTGGAAACACCATATATTTT. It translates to CASQQGPGNTIYF.

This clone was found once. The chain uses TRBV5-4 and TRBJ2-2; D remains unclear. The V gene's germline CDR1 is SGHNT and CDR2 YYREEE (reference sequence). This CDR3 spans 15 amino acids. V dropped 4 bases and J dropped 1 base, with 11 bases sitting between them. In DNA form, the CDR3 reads TGTGCCAGCAGCCCTCAGGTGGGGAACACCGGGGAGCTGTTTTTT. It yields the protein CASSPQVGNTGELFF.

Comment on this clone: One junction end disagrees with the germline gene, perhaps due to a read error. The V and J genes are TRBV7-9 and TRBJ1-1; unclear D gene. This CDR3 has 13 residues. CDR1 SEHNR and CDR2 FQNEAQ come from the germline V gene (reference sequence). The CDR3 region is CSSSFVENTEAFF. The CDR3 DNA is TGTTCCAGCAGCTTCGTAGAGAACACTGAAGCTTTCTTT.

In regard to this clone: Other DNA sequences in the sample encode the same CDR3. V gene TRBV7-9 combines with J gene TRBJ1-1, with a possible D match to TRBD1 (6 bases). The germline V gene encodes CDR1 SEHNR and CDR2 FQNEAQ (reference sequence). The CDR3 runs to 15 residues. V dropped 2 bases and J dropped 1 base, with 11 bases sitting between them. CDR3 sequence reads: CASSLQGGANTEAFF. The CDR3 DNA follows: TGTGCCAGCAGCTTACAAGGGGGGGCGAACACTGAAGCTTTCTTT.

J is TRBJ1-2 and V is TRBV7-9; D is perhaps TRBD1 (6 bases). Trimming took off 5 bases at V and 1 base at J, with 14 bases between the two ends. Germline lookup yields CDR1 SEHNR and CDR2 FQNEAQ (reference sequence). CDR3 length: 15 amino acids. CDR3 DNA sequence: TGTGCCAGCAGCCCCAGGGGACACCGTAACTATGGCTACACCTTC. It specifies CASSPRGHRNYGYTF.

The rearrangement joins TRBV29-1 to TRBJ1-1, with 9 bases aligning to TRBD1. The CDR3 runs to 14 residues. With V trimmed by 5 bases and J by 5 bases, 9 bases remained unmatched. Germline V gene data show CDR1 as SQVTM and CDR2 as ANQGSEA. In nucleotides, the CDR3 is TGCAGCGTTAGAACAGGGGGCGCGGAGACTGAAGCTTTCTTT. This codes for CSVRTGGAETEAFF.

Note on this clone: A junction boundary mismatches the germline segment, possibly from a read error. The CDR3 is CSSSPAGETQYF. In DNA form, the CDR3 reads TGTTCCAGCAGCCCAGCGGGAGAGACCCAGTACTTC. The chain has TRBV7-9 and TRBJ2-5; a weak D match, TRBD2 (6 bases). Germline V gene data show CDR1 as SEHNR and CDR2 as FQNEAQ (reference sequence). CDR3 length equals 12 residues.

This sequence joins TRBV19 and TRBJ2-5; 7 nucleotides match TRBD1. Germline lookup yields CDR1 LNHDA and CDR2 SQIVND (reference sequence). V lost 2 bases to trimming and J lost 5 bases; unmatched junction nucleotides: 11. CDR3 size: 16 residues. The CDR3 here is CASSINPTGAGETQYF. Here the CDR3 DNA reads TGTGCCAGTAGTATAAACCCCACAGGGGCAGGGGAGACCCAGTACTTC. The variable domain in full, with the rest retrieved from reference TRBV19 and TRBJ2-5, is DGGITQSPKYLFRKEGQNVTLSCEQNLNHDAMYWYRQDPGQGLRLIYYSQIVNDFQKGDIAEGYSVSREKKESFPLTVTSAQKNPTAFYLCASSINPTGAGETQYFGPGTRLLVL.

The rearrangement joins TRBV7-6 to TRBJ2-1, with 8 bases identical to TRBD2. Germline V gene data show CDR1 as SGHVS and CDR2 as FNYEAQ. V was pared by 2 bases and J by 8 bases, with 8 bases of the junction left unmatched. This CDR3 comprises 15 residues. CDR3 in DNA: TGTGCCAGCAGCTTAAGAGCGGGAGCTAGGGATGAGCAGTTCTTC. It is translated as CASSLRAGARDEQFF.

The CDR3 coding sequence is TGTGCCAGCAGCTTAGTAGTCGGGAGCGGAGAGACCCAGTACTTC. The encoded protein is CASSLVVGSGETQYF. This chain links TRBV7-9 with TRBJ2-5; possible D gene TRBD2, 6 bases. The CDR3 spans 15 residues. Germline V gives CDR1 SEHNR, CDR2 FQNEAQ (reference sequence). V dropped 1 base and J dropped 4 bases, with 13 bases sitting between them. The variable domain in full, completed from reference TRBV7-9 and TRBJ2-5, reads DTGVSQNPRHKITKRGQNVTFRCDPISEHNRLYWYRQTLGQGPEFLTYFQNEAQLEKSRLLSDRFSAERPKGSFSTLEIQRTEQGDSAMYLCASSLVVGSGETQYFGPGTRLLVL.

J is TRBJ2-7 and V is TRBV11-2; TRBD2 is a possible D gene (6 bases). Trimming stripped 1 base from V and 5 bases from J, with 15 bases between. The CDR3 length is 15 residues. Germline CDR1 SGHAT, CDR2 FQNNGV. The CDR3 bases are TGTGCCAGCAGCTTAGGGGGAGGCCGTACCCACGAGCAGTACTTC. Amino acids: CASSLGGGRTHEQYF.

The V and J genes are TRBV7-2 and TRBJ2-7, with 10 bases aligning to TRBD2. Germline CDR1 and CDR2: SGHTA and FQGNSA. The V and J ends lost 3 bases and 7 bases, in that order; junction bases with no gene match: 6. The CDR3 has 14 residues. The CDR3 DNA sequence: TGTGCCAGCAGCTTGGCTAGCGGGGGTGGGGAGCAGTACTTC. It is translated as CASSLASGGGEQYF.

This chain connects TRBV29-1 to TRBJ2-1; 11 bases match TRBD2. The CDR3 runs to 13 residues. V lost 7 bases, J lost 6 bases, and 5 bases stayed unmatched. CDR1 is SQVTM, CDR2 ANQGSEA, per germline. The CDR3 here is CSDTSGSINEQFF. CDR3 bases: TGCAGCGATACTAGCGGGAGCATCAATGAGCAGTTCTTC.

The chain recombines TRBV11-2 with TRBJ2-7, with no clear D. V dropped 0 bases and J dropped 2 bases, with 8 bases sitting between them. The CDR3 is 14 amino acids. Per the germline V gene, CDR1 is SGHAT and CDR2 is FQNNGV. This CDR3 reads CASSLDQTAYEQYF. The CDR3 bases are TGTGCCAGCAGCTTAGATCAAACTGCCTACGAGCAGTACTTC.

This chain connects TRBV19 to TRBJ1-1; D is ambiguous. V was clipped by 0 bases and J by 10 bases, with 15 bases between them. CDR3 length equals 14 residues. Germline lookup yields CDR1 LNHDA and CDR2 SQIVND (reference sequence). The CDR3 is CASSIDQNQASAFF. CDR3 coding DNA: TGTGCCAGTAGTATAGATCAAAACCAGGCTTCAGCTTTCTTT.

The CDR3 sequence: CATLTDPSSYNEQFF. CDR3 bases: TGTGCCACCCTGACAGACCCGTCCTCCTACAATGAGCAGTTCTTC. The rearrangement joins TRBV6-1 to TRBJ2-1; D is perhaps TRBD1 (5 bases). V lost 10 bases to trimming and J lost 0 bases, with 16 bases between them. Germline V gene data show CDR1 as MNHNS and CDR2 as SASEGT. This CDR3 region has 15 residues.

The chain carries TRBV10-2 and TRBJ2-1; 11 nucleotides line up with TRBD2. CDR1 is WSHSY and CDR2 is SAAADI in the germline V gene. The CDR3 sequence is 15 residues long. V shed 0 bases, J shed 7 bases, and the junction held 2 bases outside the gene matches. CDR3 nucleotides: TGCGCCAGCAGTGAGTCGACTAGCGGGATAAATGAGCAGTTCTTC. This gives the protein CASSESTSGINEQFF.

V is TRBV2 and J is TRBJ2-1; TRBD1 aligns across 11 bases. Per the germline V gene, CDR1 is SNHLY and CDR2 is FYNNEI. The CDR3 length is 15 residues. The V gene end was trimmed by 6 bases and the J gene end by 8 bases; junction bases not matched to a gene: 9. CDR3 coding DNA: TGTGCCAGCAGACCGGGACAGGGGGAGGTCGATGAGCAGTTCTTC. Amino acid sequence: CASRPGQGEVDEQFF.

Here the CDR3 DNA reads TGTGCCAGCAGTACACCGGAACTAGTAAGGACGCAGTATTTT. It specifies CASSTPELVRTQYF. The V and J genes are TRBV28 and TRBJ2-3; maybe TRBD2 (5 bases). Germline-derived CDR1 and CDR2 are MDHEN and SYDVKM. The CDR3 has 14 amino acids. Deletions cut 5 bases from V and 9 bases from J, with 18 bases between.

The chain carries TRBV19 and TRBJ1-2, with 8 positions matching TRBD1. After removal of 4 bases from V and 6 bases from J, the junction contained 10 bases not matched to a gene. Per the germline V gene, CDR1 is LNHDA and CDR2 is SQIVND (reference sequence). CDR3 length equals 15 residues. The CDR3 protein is CASSSGLGTGHGYTF. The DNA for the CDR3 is TGTGCCAGTAGTAGTGGTCTAGGGACAGGACATGGCTACACCTTC.

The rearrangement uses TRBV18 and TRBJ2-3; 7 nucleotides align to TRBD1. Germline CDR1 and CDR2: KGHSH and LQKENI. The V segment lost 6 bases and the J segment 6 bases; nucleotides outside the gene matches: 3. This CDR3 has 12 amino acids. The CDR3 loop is CASSTTGDTQYF. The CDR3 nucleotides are TGTGCCAGCTCTACGACAGGGGATACGCAGTATTTT.

The CDR3 DNA reads as TGTGCCAGAGTGAGGGGGTTTGGGGAAAAACTGTTTTTT. As protein: CARVRGFGEKLFF. This chain joins TRBV6-5 and TRBJ1-4; tentative D call: TRBD1 (6 bases). Germline V lookup: CDR1 MNHEY, CDR2 SVGAGI. With 9 bases removed from V and 8 bases from J, the gap between germline ends came to 16 bases. The CDR3 length is 13 residues.

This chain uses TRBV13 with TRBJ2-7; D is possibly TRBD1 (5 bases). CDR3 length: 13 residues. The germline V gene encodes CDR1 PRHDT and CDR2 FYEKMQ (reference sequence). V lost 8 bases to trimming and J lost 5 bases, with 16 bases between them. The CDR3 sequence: CASRQSQGDEQYF. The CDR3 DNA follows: TGTGCCAGCCGACAGTCACAAGGGGACGAGCAGTACTTC.

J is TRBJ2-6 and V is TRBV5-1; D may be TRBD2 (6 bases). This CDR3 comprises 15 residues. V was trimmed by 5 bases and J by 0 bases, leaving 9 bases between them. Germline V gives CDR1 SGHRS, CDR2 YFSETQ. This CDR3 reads CASSSGGSGANVLTF. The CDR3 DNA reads TGCGCCAGCAGTTCCGGGGGCTCTGGGGCCAACGTCCTGACTTTC.